The rows below give T cell receptor beta chains drawn from one sample of a study of cytomegalovirus exposure and HLA in healthy donors. Measured with immunoSEQ multiplex PCR; TCRdb has only the in-frame clones, and not every one. The sample holds roughly 56,000 clones, roughly 87% seen once. The sequencing input was PBMCs. All receptors derive from a woman between 18 and 29 years old in good health and CMV-seronegative. Both conserved end residues are part of each CDR3. Each record gives: clone size, V gene, J gene, D gene, CDR3 protein, CDR3 DNA. The D gene is left open where the match is weak. Size is stated for part of the rows, as once, few or many counts, or as a class when the clone is expanded.

size: once; V: TRBV9; J: TRBJ1-4; D: NA; CDR3: CASSVGAGVGKLFF; DNA: TGTGCCAGCAGCGTTGGGGCAGGGGTAGGGAAACTGTTTTTT
size: NA; V: TRBV6-5; J: TRBJ2-5; D: NA; CDR3: CASSYFAGQETQYF; DNA: TGTGCCAGCAGTTACTTCGCGGGGCAAGAGACCCAGTACTTC
size: once; V: TRBV28; J: TRBJ2-5; D: NA; CDR3: CASSRQSGVRETQYF; DNA: TGTGCCAGCAGTCGCCAATCCGGAGTTAGGGAGACCCAGTACTTC
size: NA; V: TRBV7-8; J: TRBJ2-7; D: TRBD2; CDR3: CASSLERGTYEQYF; DNA: TGTGCCAGCAGCTTAGAGCGGGGAACCTACGAGCAGTACTTC
size: NA; V: TRBV28; J: TRBJ2-7; D: NA; CDR3: CASRRQAPYEQYF; DNA: TGTGCCAGCAGACGACAGGCTCCTTACGAGCAGTACTTC
size: NA; V: TRBV13; J: TRBJ2-7; D: TRBD1; CDR3: CASSLLGGQGVDEQYF; DNA: TGTGCCAGCAGCTTACTCGGGGGACAGGGAGTCGACGAGCAGTACTTC
size: NA; V: TRBV18; J: TRBJ2-6; D: TRBD1; CDR3: CASSPPGQGVVGANVLTF; DNA: TGTGCCAGCTCACCCCCGGGCCAGGGGGTGGTTGGGGCCAACGTCCTGACTTTC
size: NA; V: TRBV6-4; J: TRBJ1-2; D: NA; CDR3: CASSDRGDGYTF; DNA: TGTGCCAGCAGTGACAGGGGTGATGGCTACACCTTC
size: NA; V: TRBV9; J: TRBJ2-5; D: NA; CDR3: CASSVRGGQETQYF; DNA: TGTGCCAGCAGCGTAAGGGGGGGCCAAGAGACCCAGTACTTC
size: NA; V: TRBV6-5; J: TRBJ2-5; D: NA; CDR3: CASSYSQETQYF; DNA: TGTGCCAGCAGTTATAGCCAAGAGACCCAGTACTTC
size: NA; V: TRBV9; J: TRBJ2-1; D: TRBD2; CDR3: CASSVGGGRATNEQFF; DNA: TGTGCCAGCAGCGTAGGTGGAGGGAGGGCCACCAATGAGCAGTTCTTC
size: NA; V: TRBV28; J: TRBJ1-2; D: NA; CDR3: CATTQQHYGYTF; DNA: TGTGCCACCACACAGCAACACTATGGCTACACCTTC
size: many; V: TRBV10-3; J: TRBJ2-2; D: NA; CDR3: CAISATGMGGELFF; DNA: TGTGCCATCAGTGCAACAGGGATGGGCGGGGAGCTGTTTTTT
size: NA; V: TRBV4-1; J: TRBJ2-1; D: TRBD2; CDR3: CASSPPGLAGNEQFF; DNA: TGCGCCAGCAGCCCGCCCGGACTAGCGGGGAATGAGCAGTTCTTC
size: NA; V: TRBV29-1; J: TRBJ2-6; D: NA; CDR3: CSVALSGANVLTF; DNA: TGCAGCGTTGCACTCTCTGGGGCCAACGTCCTGACTTTC
size: NA; V: TRBV28; J: TRBJ2-7; D: NA; CDR3: CASSLDRLGPRAYEQYF; DNA: TGTGCCAGCAGTTTGGACAGACTGGGCCCAAGAGCCTACGAGCAGTACTTC
size: NA; V: TRBV5-1; J: TRBJ1-1; D: NA; CDR3: CASSFGGGNTEAFF; DNA: TGCGCCAGCAGCTTTGGGGGCGGGAACACTGAAGCTTTCTTT
size: NA; V: TRBV28; J: TRBJ2-2; D: NA; CDR3: CASRPQGYTGELFF; DNA: TGTGCCAGCAGGCCTCAGGGTTACACCGGGGAGCTGTTTTTT
size: NA; V: TRBV7-2; J: TRBJ1-1; D: TRBD1; CDR3: CASRPTGTGGNTEAFF; DNA: TGTGCCAGCAGACCAACCGGGACAGGGGGGAACACTGAAGCTTTCTTT
size: NA; V: TRBV25-1; J: TRBJ2-2; D: NA; CDR3: CASSDAVSGGELFF; DNA: TGTGCCAGCAGTGATGCTGTCTCCGGCGGGGAGCTGTTTTTT
size: NA; V: TRBV18; J: TRBJ2-1; D: TRBD1; CDR3: CASSSRDRGLSSYNEQFF; DNA: TGTGCCAGCTCATCTCGGGACAGGGGGTTAAGCTCCTACAATGAGCAGTTCTTC
size: few; V: TRBV6-5; J: TRBJ1-6; D: NA; CDR3: CASSYAGDGDSPLHF; DNA: TGTGCCAGCAGTTACGCGGGTGACGGGGATTCACCCCTCCACTTT
size: NA; V: TRBV2; J: TRBJ1-2; D: TRBD1; CDR3: CASTLTGANYGYTF; DNA: TGTGCCAGCACCTTGACAGGGGCTAACTATGGCTACACCTTC
size: NA; V: TRBV13; J: TRBJ2-1; D: NA; CDR3: CASSLTNEQFF; DNA: TGTGCCAGCAGCTTGACAAATGAGCAGTTCTTC
size: once; V: TRBV9; J: TRBJ2-3; D: TRBD1; CDR3: CASSPTSGGATDTQYF; DNA: TGTGCCAGCAGCCCTACCTCAGGGGGCGCCACAGATACGCAGTATTTT
size: once; V: TRBV19; J: TRBJ2-7; D: TRBD1; CDR3: CASSIEGQGMYEQYF; DNA: TGTGCCAGTAGTATAGAGGGACAGGGGATGTACGAGCAGTACTTC
size: NA; V: TRBV29-1; J: TRBJ2-7; D: NA; CDR3: CSVVAGDYEQYF; DNA: TGCAGCGTTGTGGCAGGGGACTACGAGCAGTACTTC
size: NA; V: TRBV11-2; J: TRBJ2-1; D: NA; CDR3: CASSLGPGARPYNEQFF; DNA: TGTGCCAGCAGCTTAGGCCCAGGGGCTCGCCCCTACAATGAGCAGTTCTTC
size: NA; V: TRBV5-4; J: TRBJ2-2; D: NA; CDR3: CASSAGFSTGELFF; DNA: TGTGCCAGCAGCGCAGGGTTCAGCACCGGGGAGCTGTTTTTT
size: NA; V: TRBV18; J: TRBJ2-7; D: NA; CDR3: CASSPVRDEQYF; DNA: TGTGCCAGCTCACCCGTTCGGGACGAGCAGTACTTC
size: NA; V: TRBV7-3; J: TRBJ2-7; D: TRBD2; CDR3: CASSPGGRNSYEQYF; DNA: TGTGCCAGCAGCCCGGGGGGACGAAATTCCTACGAGCAGTACTTC
size: NA; V: TRBV7-6; J: TRBJ2-3; D: TRBD1; CDR3: CASSPDRGRGNTDTQYF; DNA: TGTGCCAGCAGCCCAGACCGGGGCAGGGGGAACACAGATACGCAGTATTTT
size: NA; V: TRBV4-2; J: TRBJ2-7; D: TRBD2; CDR3: CASSQGVRLAGASEQYF; DNA: TGTGCCAGCAGCCAAGGGGTACGGCTAGCGGGAGCCTCCGAGCAGTACTTC
size: NA; V: TRBV4-3; J: TRBJ1-3; D: NA; CDR3: CASSPDSSSGNTIYF; DNA: TGCGCCAGCAGCCCGGACAGCAGCTCTGGAAACACCATATATTTT
size: NA; V: TRBV9; J: TRBJ1-1; D: NA; CDR3: CASSADIIYTEAFF; DNA: TGTGCCAGCAGCGCAGACATAATCTACACTGAAGCTTTCTTT
size: NA; V: TRBV7-9; J: TRBJ1-1; D: TRBD1; CDR3: CASSPPGDSEAFF; DNA: TGTGCCAGCAGCCCACCGGGGGACAGTGAAGCTTTCTTT
size: once; V: TRBV6-6; J: TRBJ1-4; D: NA; CDR3: CASSYGTGEKLFF; DNA: TGTGCCAGCAGTTACGGAACAGGTGAAAAACTGTTTTTT
size: NA; V: TRBV5-4; J: TRBJ2-3; D: NA; CDR3: CASSRKGRGSFTDTQYF; DNA: TGTGCCAGCAGTAGAAAGGGGAGGGGGAGCTTCACAGATACGCAGTATTTT
size: NA; V: TRBV10-3; J: TRBJ1-1; D: NA; CDR3: CAISEGAGVNTEAFF; DNA: TGTGCCATCAGTGAAGGGGCAGGGGTGAACACTGAAGCTTTCTTT
size: NA; V: TRBV19; J: TRBJ1-2; D: NA; CDR3: CASSDPGGRVRGYTF; DNA: TGTGCCAGTAGCGACCCGGGAGGCAGGGTTCGTGGCTACACCTTC
size: NA; V: TRBV12-5; J: TRBJ2-7; D: NA; CDR3: CASATDSPSYEQYF; DNA: TGTGCTAGTGCTACCGACAGTCCCTCCTACGAGCAGTACTTC
size: NA; V: TRBV27; J: TRBJ2-2; D: TRBD1; CDR3: CASSSRQGPTHTGELFF; DNA: TGTGCCAGCAGTTCTCGACAGGGGCCAACCCACACCGGGGAGCTGTTTTTT
size: NA; V: TRBV27; J: TRBJ2-5; D: TRBD2; CDR3: CASSDLAGTETQYF; DNA: TGTGCCAGCAGTGATCTAGCGGGAACAGAGACCCAGTACTTC
size: NA; V: TRBV29-1; J: TRBJ1-1; D: NA; CDR3: CSVRRKNTEAFF; DNA: TGCAGCGTTCGGAGGAAGAACACTGAAGCTTTCTTT
size: NA; V: TRBV2; J: TRBJ1-4; D: NA; CDR3: CASSERPGGNNEKLFF; DNA: TGTGCCAGCAGTGAACGACCCGGAGGGAACAATGAAAAACTGTTTTTT
size: once; V: TRBV7-2; J: TRBJ1-5; D: TRBD1; CDR3: CASSLDWTGARPQHF; DNA: TGTGCCAGCAGCTTAGATTGGACAGGGGCAAGGCCCCAGCATTTT
size: NA; V: TRBV19; J: TRBJ1-1; D: NA; CDR3: CASSMMAANTEAFF; DNA: TGTGCCAGTAGTATGATGGCGGCGAACACTGAAGCTTTCTTT
size: NA; V: TRBV6-5; J: TRBJ2-2; D: TRBD2; CDR3: CASSPGTRETGELFF; DNA: TGTGCCAGCAGCCCCGGGACTAGGGAAACCGGGGAGCTGTTTTTT
size: once; V: TRBV19; J: TRBJ2-2; D: TRBD1; CDR3: CASNLRGMNTGELFF; DNA: TGTGCCAGCAATCTCAGGGGGATGAACACCGGGGAGCTGTTTTTT
size: NA; V: TRBV9; J: TRBJ1-1; D: NA; CDR3: CASSVGGPGRKEVNTEAFF; DNA: TGTGCCAGCAGCGTCGGGGGACCGGGCCGCAAAGAGGTAAACACTGAAGCTTTCTTT
size: NA; V: TRBV10-2; J: TRBJ1-1; D: NA; CDR3: CASSDRTAGAEAFF; DNA: TGCGCCAGCAGTGACAGGACAGCGGGAGCTGAAGCTTTCTTT
size: once; V: TRBV21-1; J: TRBJ2-5; D: NA; CDR3: CASSNARRAGRETQYF; DNA: TGTGCCAGCAGCAACGCCAGGAGGGCGGGGAGGGAGACCCAGTACTTC
size: few; V: TRBV19; J: TRBJ1-1; D: NA; CDR3: CASSIREYTEAFF; DNA: TGTGCCAGTAGTATACGCGAATACACTGAAGCTTTCTTT
size: NA; V: TRBV5-4; J: TRBJ2-6; D: NA; CDR3: CASSSRQWGSGANVLTF; DNA: TGTGCCAGCAGCTCCCGACAGTGGGGCTCTGGGGCCAACGTCCTGACTTTC
size: NA; V: TRBV7-9; J: TRBJ2-6; D: NA; CDR3: CASSPRIGVGANVLTF; DNA: TGTGCCAGCAGCCCCCGAATCGGGGTCGGGGCCAACGTCCTGACTTTC
size: NA; V: TRBV5-8; J: TRBJ1-2; D: TRBD1; CDR3: CASSLGGQGALPTF; DNA: TGTGCCAGCAGCTTGGGGGGACAGGGGGCGCTTCCAACCTTC
size: NA; V: TRBV5-1; J: TRBJ2-2; D: TRBD2; CDR3: CASSFRAGDTGELFF; DNA: TGCGCCAGCAGCTTCCGAGCGGGGGACACCGGGGAGCTGTTTTTT
size: NA; V: TRBV7-2; J: TRBJ2-1; D: NA; CDR3: CASSFSGSSYNEQFF; DNA: TGTGCCAGCAGCTTTAGCGGCAGCTCCTACAATGAGCAGTTCTTC